These 14 T cell receptor beta chains were all obtained from the same sample, sequenced in a study of T cell changes during pregnancy in multiple sclerosis. Profiling relied on immunoSEQ multiplex PCR, and the TCRdb table lists in-frame clones only, not all of them. This table has fewer than 35,000 clones, less than 95% appearing once. The sample consisted of CD8+ T cells from peripheral blood mononuclear cells, taken in the second trimester of pregnancy. The receptors derive from a female donor with multiple sclerosis, enrolled in a pregnancy study.

Here the CDR3 reads CSVEDHTSGVYEQYF. For the CDR3, the DNA is TGCAGCGTTGAAGATCATACTAGCGGGGTCTACGAGCAGTACTTC. The gene calls are TRBV29-1 and TRBJ2-7; 10 nucleotides align to TRBD2. Germline CDR1 and CDR2: SQVTM and ANQGSEA. The CDR3 is 15 amino acids. The ends lost 0 bases at V and 3 bases at J; junction bases unmatched: 5.

V gene TRBV19 combines with J gene TRBJ1-1, with D maybe TRBD1 (5 bases). CDR3 length: 13 residues. V lost 3 bases and J lost 1, with 6 bases in between. CDR1 is LNHDA, CDR2 SQIVND, per germline (reference sequence). The CDR3 loop is CASSIGGNTEAFF. The CDR3 coding sequence is TGTGCCAGTAGTATCGGGGGGAACACTGAAGCTTTCTTT.

The J gene is TRBJ2-7, the V gene TRBV5-5, with 10 bases that match TRBD2. This CDR3 is built from 16 residues. The ends lost 0 bases at V and 6 bases at J; junction bases unmatched: 9. From germline, CDR1 is SGHKS and CDR2 YYEKEE (reference sequence). CDR3 DNA sequence: TGTGCCAGCAGCTTGGCCGATCTAGCGGGAGTATCCGAGCAGTACTTC. Protein sequence: CASSLADLAGVSEQYF.

This chain uses TRBV4-2 with TRBJ1-2; D perhaps matches TRBD1 (5 bases). Trimming pared 0 bases from V and 4 bases from J, leaving 12 bases between. The germline CDR1 and CDR2 sequences are LGHNA and YNFKEQ. This CDR3 is 15 amino acids long. The CDR3 reads CASSQEPRASYGYTF. In DNA form, the CDR3 reads TGTGCCAGCAGCCAAGAACCCAGGGCTAGCTATGGCTACACCTTC.

The chain joins TRBV30 to TRBJ2-7; 7 bases align to TRBD2. V lost 1 base and J lost 0; bases outside the gene matches: 15. Germline V gene data show CDR1 as GTSNPN and CDR2 as SVGIG (reference sequence). The CDR3 covers 18 residues. The CDR3, as DNA: TGTGCCTGGAGTGGTCGCGAGGGGCATCTAGCGGACTCCTACGAGCAGTACTTC. Encoded protein: CAWSGREGHLADSYEQYF.

CDR3 amino acids: CASSLAPSGRLYNEQFF. The CDR3 DNA is TGTGCCAGCAGCTTAGCGCCTAGCGGGAGACTCTACAATGAGCAGTTCTTC. The chain couples TRBV7-6 to TRBJ2-1; 10 nucleotides agree with TRBD2. The CDR3 sequence is 17 residues long. CDR1 and CDR2 (germline): SGHVS, FNYEAQ. V lost 0 bases, J lost 3 bases, and 5 bases stayed unmatched.

The rearrangement joins TRBV19 to TRBJ2-2; TRBD1 aligns across 7 bases. The CDR3 has 15 residues. The V segment lost 5 bases and the J segment 2 bases; nucleotides outside the gene matches: 5. CDR1 and CDR2 from the germline V gene are LNHDA and SQIVND (reference sequence). CDR3 bases: TGTGCCAGTAGTTTCGACAGGGAAAACACCGGGGAGCTGTTTTTT. Its protein product is CASSFDRENTGELFF.

The chain joins TRBV30 to TRBJ2-1, with 7 bases lining up with TRBD2. This CDR3 spans 11 amino acids. V dropped 3 bases and J dropped 10; count of bases not matched to a gene: 3. Germline lookup yields CDR1 GTSNPN and CDR2 SVGIG (reference sequence). CDR3 DNA sequence: TGTGCCTGGAGCTGGCGGGAGGAGCAGTTCTTC. Encoded protein: CAWSWREEQFF.

The rearrangement uses TRBV28 and TRBJ2-6; D perhaps matches TRBD2 (6 bases). This CDR3 comprises 17 residues. Per germline, CDR1 MDHEN and CDR2 SYDVKM. Trimming pared 8 bases from V and 0 bases from J, leaving 17 bases between. The CDR3 reads CASPPGRRFSGANVLTF. The CDR3 nucleotides read TGTGCCAGCCCCCCGGGGAGGCGATTCTCTGGGGCCAACGTCCTGACTTTC.

The gene calls are TRBV5-4 and TRBJ2-3, with TRBD2 identical over 13 bases. Germline V gene sequence: CDR1 SGHNT, CDR2 YYREEE (reference sequence). V was clipped by 0 bases and J by 2 bases; unmatched bases: 3. The CDR3 consists of 17 residues. CDR3 amino acids: CASSLGLAGGSTDTQYF. CDR3 sequence (DNA): TGTGCCAGCAGCTTGGGACTAGCGGGAGGATCCACAGATACGCAGTATTTT.

This clone has only a few counts. This chain links TRBV13 with TRBJ1-3; 11 nucleotides match TRBD1. The CDR3 runs 17 residues. Germline V gives CDR1 PRHDT, CDR2 FYEKMQ (reference sequence). V shed 4 bases, J shed 5 bases, and the junction held 10 bases outside the gene matches. The CDR3 is CASSSSRDRGRRNTIYF. Here the CDR3 DNA reads TGTGCCAGCAGCTCGTCCCGGGACAGGGGGAGGAGAAACACCATATATTTT. Full variable domain (outside the CDR3, taken from reference TRBV13 and TRBJ1-3): AAGVIQSPRHLIKEKRETATLKCYPIPRHDTVYWYQQGPGQDPQFLISFYEKMQSDKGSIPDRFSAQQFSDYHSELNMSSLELGDSALYFCASSSSRDRGRRNTIYFGEGSWLTVV.

This clone was observed once. The chain has TRBV10-3 and TRBJ2-7, with D perhaps matching TRBD2 (6 bases). Germline assignment: CDR1 ENHRY and CDR2 SYGVKD. Trimming cost V 4 bases and J 4 bases, with 14 bases left between them. This CDR3 is built from 14 residues. CDR3 protein: CAISGGTVTYEQYF. CDR3 bases: TGTGCCATCAGTGGCGGGACGGTGACTTACGAGCAGTACTTC.

The V call is TRBV2, the J call TRBJ2-5; 7 nucleotides match TRBD2. Germline CDR1 is SNHLY and CDR2 is FYNNEI. The CDR3 runs to 14 residues. With 7 bases clipped from V and 4 bases from J, the junction kept 9 bases outside the gene matches. Written as DNA, the CDR3 is TGTGCCAGCAATCCTGGACTAGGGAGAGAGACCCAGTACTTC. It codes for CASNPGLGRETQYF.

CDR3 protein: CSVGHHSGANVLTF. In DNA, the CDR3 is TGCAGCGTTGGACACCACTCTGGGGCCAACGTCCTGACTTTC. The chain combines TRBV29-1 with TRBJ2-6; D is undetermined. Germline V gene data show CDR1 as SQVTM and CDR2 as ANQGSEA. The CDR3 contains 14 residues. Trimming took 4 bases from V and 0 from J, leaving 7 bases between them.